This T cell receptor (beta chain) was recorded in a study of shared clonotypes between healthy human individuals. Whole-study findings and limits: In having few donors, the study represented limited genetic and exposure-history diversity. Naive subsets tended to show greater estimated richness than memory subsets.

The repertoire was sequenced with immunoSEQ multiplex PCR; TCRdb's copy has only in-frame clones and lacks some. This table has about 820,000 clones, 85% to 95% appearing once. Turning to this clone: Its target is not known. In the same sample, other DNA sequences code for this CDR3.

CD45RO-negative, CCR7-selected cells formed the naive CD8 fraction, which excluded terminally differentiated effector memory CD45RA+ cells. V shed 1 base and J shed 5 bases, with 6 bases lying between them. The germline CDR1 and CDR2 sequences are SEHNR and FQNEAQ (reference sequence). The CDR3 covers 12 residues. Sequencing was done on a sample of naive CD8+ T cells sorted from blood. The TCR sequence derives from a man between 25 and 39 years old in good health. V gene TRBV7-9 combines with J gene TRBJ2-7; D gene ambiguous. The CDR3 DNA follows: TGTGCCAGCAGCTTAGAGGGTGACGAGCAGTACTTC. Translating it yields CASSLEGDEQYF.